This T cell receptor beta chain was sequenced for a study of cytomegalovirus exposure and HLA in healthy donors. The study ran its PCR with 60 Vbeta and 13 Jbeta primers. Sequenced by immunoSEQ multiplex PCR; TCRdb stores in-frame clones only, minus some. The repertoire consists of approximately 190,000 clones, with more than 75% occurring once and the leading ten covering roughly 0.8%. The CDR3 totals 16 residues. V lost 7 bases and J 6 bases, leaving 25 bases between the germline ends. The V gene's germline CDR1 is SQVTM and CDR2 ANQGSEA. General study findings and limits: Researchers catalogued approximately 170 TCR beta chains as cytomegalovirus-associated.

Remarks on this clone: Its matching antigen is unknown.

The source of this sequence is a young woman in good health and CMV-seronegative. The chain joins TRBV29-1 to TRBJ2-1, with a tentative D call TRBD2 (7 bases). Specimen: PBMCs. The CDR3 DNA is TGCAGCGCCCGAAGCCAAGGGGGGGTACCCTCCAATGAGCAGTTCTTC. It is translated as CSARSQGGVPSNEQFF.